These 16 T cell receptor beta chains originate from one sample sequenced in a study of shared clonotypes between healthy human individuals. CD45RO negativity and positive selection for CCR7 defined naive CD8 cells, a population that excluded terminally differentiated effector memory CD45RA+ cells. Sequenced by immunoSEQ multiplex PCR; TCRdb stores in-frame clones only, minus some. The table includes around 2,100,000 clones, less than 95% detected once. The specimen was naive CD8+ T cells sorted from blood. The receptors here all came from a man between 18 and 29 years old in good health.

Notes on this clone: The sample contains more than one DNA sequence encoding this CDR3. The V call is TRBV28, the J call TRBJ1-1; TRBD1 aligns across 7 bases. This CDR3 has 15 residues. Germline V gene data show CDR1 as MDHEN and CDR2 as SYDVKM. The ends lost 1 base at V and 1 base at J; junction bases unmatched: 3. Here the CDR3 DNA reads TGTGCCAGCAGTTTATCCAGGGGGGGGAACACTGAAGCTTTCTTT. Translation gives CASSLSRGGNTEAFF. The whole variable domain, filled in from reference TRBV28 and TRBJ1-1, reads DVKVTQSSRYLVKRTGEKVFLECVQDMDHENMFWYRQDPGLGLRLIYFSYDVKMKEKGDIPEGYSVSREKKERFSLILESASTNQTSMYLCASSLSRGGNTEAFFGQGTRLTVV.

V is TRBV10-1 and J is TRBJ1-4; D call uncertain. Germline CDR1 reads WNHNN; CDR2 reads SYGVQD (reference sequence). Trimming left V 3 bases short and J 7 bases short, with 18 bases between. The CDR3 totals 16 residues. DNA of the CDR3: TGCGCCAGCAGTGACTCAGGAAAAGAGGGAACTGAAAAACTGTTTTTT. The encoded protein is CASSDSGKEGTEKLFF.

The chain carries TRBV7-9 and TRBJ2-5; 10 nucleotides align to TRBD2. The CDR3 runs 18 residues. Per germline, CDR1 SEHNR and CDR2 FQNEAQ (reference sequence). V trimming: 5 bases; J trimming: 3 bases; junction bases outside the gene matches: 15. The CDR3 reads CASSPGGLARFGEETQYF. The CDR3 nucleotides are TGTGCCAGCAGCCCGGGGGGACTAGCGCGTTTTGGGGAAGAGACCCAGTACTTC.

The CDR3 loop reads CASSQEVGGPYNEQFF. The CDR3 bases are TGTGCCAGCAGCCAAGAAGTCGGGGGCCCCTACAATGAGCAGTTCTTC. J is TRBJ2-1 and V is TRBV4-2; D may match TRBD1 or TRBD2 (6 bases each). V was clipped by 0 bases and J by 2 bases, with 11 bases between them. The germline gives CDR1 LGHNA, CDR2 YNFKEQ. The CDR3 sequence is 16 residues long.

The count of this clone is one. The chain uses TRBV19 and TRBJ2-3; D is perhaps TRBD1 (6 bases). V lost 2 bases and J lost 3, with 12 bases in between. Germline V gene lookup returns CDR1 LNHDA and CDR2 SQIVND (reference sequence). This CDR3 spans 15 amino acids. This CDR3 reads CASSIYGGLTDTQYF. Here the CDR3 DNA reads TGTGCCAGTAGTATATATGGGGGCTTAACAGATACGCAGTATTTT. Full variable domain (rest looked up from reference TRBV19 and TRBJ2-3): DGGITQSPKYLFRKEGQNVTLSCEQNLNHDAMYWYRQDPGQGLRLIYYSQIVNDFQKGDIAEGYSVSREKKESFPLTVTSAQKNPTAFYLCASSIYGGLTDTQYFGPGTRLTVL.

The chain joins TRBV12-5 to TRBJ2-2; a weak D match, TRBD1 (5 bases). The germline gives CDR1 LGHNT, CDR2 FRNRAP. V was trimmed by 2 bases and J by 7 bases, leaving 14 bases between them. The CDR3 runs 15 residues. The CDR3 nucleotides read TGTGCTAGTGGTTTGTTACCAGGGCCCGACGGGGAGCTGTTTTTT. It specifies CASGLLPGPDGELFF.

This clone was counted once. The chain has TRBV7-8 and TRBJ2-1, with D perhaps matching TRBD1 (6 bases). Germline V CDR1 and CDR2: SGHVS, FQNEAQ. The CDR3 is made up of 13 amino acids. V gave up 3 bases and J gave up 7 bases, with 10 bases separating them. CDR3 nucleotides: TGTGCCAGCAGCTTCCTAGGGGGAAATGAGCAGTTCTTC. It encodes CASSFLGGNEQFF.

This sequence joins TRBV10-3 and TRBJ2-1; D gene unclear. CDR1 and CDR2 (germline): ENHRY, SYGVKD. Trimming pared 1 base from V and 13 bases from J, leaving 17 bases between. This CDR3 has 14 amino acids. The DNA for the CDR3 is TGTGCCATCAGTGAGTGGGGTAGCTCCACGGGCCAGTTCTTC. It yields the protein CAISEWGSSTGQFF.

This chain joins TRBV6-1 and TRBJ2-5, with TRBD2 identical over 13 bases. The junction had 15 bases not matched to a gene; V was cut back by 3 bases and J by 5 bases. CDR3 length: 19 residues. CDR1 is MNHNS, CDR2 SASEGT, per germline. The CDR3 sequence: CASSDKRADPGLAGETQYF. The DNA of the CDR3 is TGTGCCAGCAGTGATAAGAGGGCAGATCCGGGACTAGCGGGGGAGACCCAGTACTTC.

Concerning this clone itself: At one of its ends the junction is not consistent with the germline gene, which may arise from a read error. In DNA form, the CDR3 reads TGTGCCAGCAGCTTAGTTCCAGGACTAGCGGGGGAGGAGCAGCACTTC. It encodes CASSLVPGLAGEEQHF. The chain has TRBV7-9 and TRBJ2-7; 13 nucleotides line up with TRBD2. Germline-derived CDR1 and CDR2 are SEHNR and FQNEAQ (reference sequence). The CDR3 runs 16 residues. Full variable domain (outside the CDR3, taken from reference TRBV7-9 and TRBJ2-7): DTGVSQNPRHKITKRGQNVTFRCDPISEHNRLYWYRQTLGQGPEFLTYFQNEAQLEKSRLLSDRFSAERPKGSFSTLEIQRTEQGDSAMYLCASSLVPGLAGEEQHFGPGTRLTVT.

This clone was recorded once. The CDR3 region is CAWSPVAAAGDTQYF. The DNA of the CDR3 is TGTGCCTGGAGTCCGGTAGCTGCCGCGGGGGATACGCAGTATTTT. The chain has TRBV30 and TRBJ2-3, with TRBD2 as a possible D gene (6 bases). Germline lookup yields CDR1 GTSNPN and CDR2 SVGIG (reference sequence). V lost 2 bases and J lost 6, with 18 bases in between. This CDR3 contains 15 residues.

The rearrangement uses TRBV28 and TRBJ2-7, with D perhaps TRBD1 or TRBD2 (5 bases each). The CDR3 consists of 15 residues. Trimming took off 4 bases at V and 3 bases at J, with 16 bases between the two ends. Germline lookup yields CDR1 MDHEN and CDR2 SYDVKM. CDR3 protein: CASSSRDGAFYEQYF. As DNA, the CDR3 is TGTGCCAGCAGTTCTCGGGACGGGGCCTTCTACGAGCAGTACTTC.

V and J are TRBV10-3 and TRBJ2-2; D ambiguous. The CDR3 covers 11 residues. Germline V gene sequence: CDR1 ENHRY, CDR2 SYGVKD. V lost 10 bases, J lost 7 bases, and 10 bases lay in between. The CDR3 loop is CATHFLGELFF. The CDR3 nucleotides read TGTGCCACACACTTCCTCGGGGAGCTGTTTTTT.

The chain employs TRBV4-1 and TRBJ2-5; D is perhaps TRBD1 (6 bases). Trimming left V 4 bases short and J 4 bases short, with 16 bases between. The germline CDR1 and CDR2 sequences are MGHRA and YSYEKL. The CDR3 runs to 15 residues. DNA of the CDR3: TGCGCCAGCAGCCCCGAACCAGGGGATGGAGAGACCCAGTACTTC. Translation: CASSPEPGDGETQYF.

The V gene is TRBV5-8, the J gene TRBJ2-3; 10 positions match TRBD2. V shed 4 bases, J shed 4 bases, and the junction held 9 bases outside the gene matches. CDR1 is SGHTS and CDR2 is YDEGEE in the germline V gene. This CDR3 region has 16 residues. The CDR3 DNA reads as TGTGCCAGCAGCCTAGGACTAGCGGCTAATCCAGATACGCAGTATTTT. As protein: CASSLGLAANPDTQYF.

This chain joins TRBV6-5 and TRBJ2-2; D unresolved. The germline gives CDR1 MNHEY, CDR2 SVGAGI. This CDR3 region has 15 residues. Deletions cut 1 base from V and 5 bases from J, with 11 bases between. As DNA, the CDR3 is TGTGCCAGCAGTTACTTTGACATAGGTACCGGGGAGCTGTTTTTT. Translated, it gives CASSYFDIGTGELFF.